This T cell receptor (beta chain) appears in the sequencing data of a study of control samples from healthy donors and cancer patients. This clone was counted a single time. The CDR3 covers 17 residues. Trimming left V 5 bases short and J 3 bases short, with 22 bases between. CDR1 SEHNR and CDR2 FQNEAQ come from the germline V gene (reference sequence). TCRdb keeps only in-frame clones here, not all; method: immunoSEQ multiplex PCR. The sample holds 160,000 or so clones, 85% to 95% seen once. This receptor was obtained from a man aged 45 to 65 in good health. The sequenced sample consisted of blood. This rearrangement joins TRBV7-9 to TRBJ1-2; D is possibly TRBD1 (6 bases). The CDR3 sequence: CASSPPLPGQPYYGYTF. The CDR3 nucleotides read TGTGCCAGCAGCCCGCCCCTGCCGGGACAACCCTACTATGGCTACACCTTC.